A selection of T cell receptor beta chains follows, all from one sample in a study of T cells expressing NK-cell markers. TCRdb re-called the 5' RACE reads and catalogs CDR3 proteins one per entry, DNA excluded. The table counts some 500,000 distinct CDR3 sequences; approximately 1.5% lies in the top ten. Specimen: blood T cells: a sorted CD56 or NKG2C T cell subset, CD4+ or CD8+ T cells, or bulk PBMC T cells (not recorded which). The receptors shown here come from a woman between 50 and 59 years old in good health. Both conserved end residues are part of each CDR3. Fields, in order: V gene, J gene, CDR3 protein.

V: TRBV20-1
J: TRBJ1-1
CDR3: CSADGGTGTEAFF

V: TRBV20-1
J: TRBJ2-5
CDR3: CSARDREDDGETQYF

V: TRBV20-1
J: TRBJ2-1
CDR3: CSASGPGINEQFF

V: TRBV5-6
J: TRBJ2-2
CDR3: CASSLGSWGTGELFF

V: TRBV30
J: TRBJ2-1
CDR3: CAWSKRDEQFF

V: TRBV6-2/TRBV6-3
J: TRBJ1-1
CDR3: CASSHGGSKANTEAFF

V: TRBV19
J: TRBJ2-1
CDR3: CASSVRQTSGYNEQFF

V: TRBV6-5
J: TRBJ2-1
CDR3: CASSYSARTSSYNEQFF

V: TRBV6-5
J: TRBJ1-4
CDR3: CASSYGGDEKLFF

V: TRBV10-3
J: TRBJ2-5
CDR3: CAIGSEDSGYQETQYF

V: TRBV20-1
J: TRBJ2-5
CDR3: CSARSRAGSETQYF

V: TRBV4-2
J: TRBJ2-7
CDR3: CASSQAVGYYEQYF

V: TRBV12-3/TRBV12-4
J: TRBJ1-1
CDR3: CASSFGTGGTEAFF

V: TRBV29-1
J: TRBJ1-6
CDR3: CSAKITNNSPLHF

V: TRBV3-1
J: TRBJ2-2
CDR3: CASSQTPTGELFF

V: TRBV12-3/TRBV12-4
J: TRBJ2-5
CDR3: CASSLGSGSFQETQYF

V: TRBV14
J: TRBJ2-1
CDR3: CASSQEFAYPQFF

V: TRBV11-2
J: TRBJ2-2
CDR3: CASSFANTGELFF

V: TRBV10-3
J: TRBJ2-5
CDR3: CAISGGGWETQYF

V: TRBV2
J: TRBJ2-5
CDR3: CASISGTNFETQYF

V: TRBV20-1
J: TRBJ2-1
CDR3: CSAQTRAGLVYNEQFF

V: TRBV11-2
J: TRBJ1-6
CDR3: CASSFGQGPYSPLHF

V: TRBV11-2
J: TRBJ2-2
CDR3: CASSQWTGELFF

V: TRBV5-1
J: TRBJ2-7
CDR3: CASSQGGAYEQYF

V: TRBV30
J: TRBJ2-7
CDR3: CAWSRGTVSYEQYF

V: TRBV20-1
J: TRBJ1-2
CDR3: CSASRSDRGQHGYTF

V: TRBV6-5
J: TRBJ2-5
CDR3: CASSPWGSAGGPHQETQYF